This T cell receptor (beta chain) comes out of a study of CD4 and CD8 cells across lung adenocarcinoma regions. The patients had localized lung adenocarcinoma, a non-small cell subtype. This clonotype came up a few times. This CDR3 has 14 amino acids. Germline V gives CDR1 SGHTA, CDR2 FQGNSA. With V trimmed by 5 bases and J by 3 bases, 5 bases remained unmatched. TCRdb itself ran the PCR reads through MiXCR, one entry per CDR3 protein. The sample consists of about 4,600 distinct CDR3 sequences, about 45% of them appearing once. This sequence joins TRBV7-2 and TRBJ2-7, with 9 positions matching TRBD1. The sequence came from a female donor with lung adenocarcinoma. The CD4 and CD8 labels of this study may be unreliable. Material: CD4+ T cells from the margin of a lung tumor. The DNA for the CDR3 is TGTGCCAGCAGCGTCTCGGGACAGGGCTACGAGCAGTACTTC. Translation gives CASSVSGQGYEQYF.